The 32 T cell receptor beta chains given below trace back to one sample, sequenced in a study of shared clonotypes between healthy human individuals (dated by TCRdb to about 2020). Receptor libraries were prepared by the immunoSEQ multiplex PCR assay. TCRdb obtained this table from immuneACCESS and retained in-frame rearrangements with V and J assigned. These tables miss some clones; where compared with another copy, unresolved V genes account for less than half of the shortfall, and the remainder is unexplained. The sample table shows fewer than 700,000 clones, and around 80% are seen once. The biggest ten clones account for about 12% of the sample. The sequencing input was PBMCs. These receptor sequences come from a woman aged 35 to 49 in good health. Some clones in this sample may be carry-over from other donors' samples.

This sequence joins TRBV7-9 and TRBJ2-1, with no clear D. The CDR3 has 14 amino acids. CDR1 is SEHNR, CDR2 FQNEAQ, per germline (reference sequence). The V and J ends lost 0 bases and 3 bases respectively, with 6 bases between them. CDR3 bases: TGTGCCAGCAGCTTAGCCTCAATCTACAATGAGCAGTTCTTC. It translates to CASSLASIYNEQFF. The variable domain in full, with the rest retrieved from reference TRBV7-9 and TRBJ2-1, is DTGVSQNPRHKITKRGQNVTFRCDPISEHNRLYWYRQTLGQGPEFLTYFQNEAQLEKSRLLSDRFSAERPKGSFSTLEIQRTEQGDSAMYLCASSLASIYNEQFFGPGTRLTVL.

This chain links TRBV5-1 with TRBJ2-7; D unclear. V shed 4 bases and J shed 4 bases, with 12 bases lying between them. The CDR3 has 13 amino acids. The germline gives CDR1 SGHRS, CDR2 YFSETQ. The CDR3 loop reads CASSPALGYEQYF. As DNA, the CDR3 is TGCGCCAGCAGCCCCGCCCTGGGGTACGAGCAGTACTTC.

The chain recombines TRBV6-1 with TRBJ2-2; the D gene is possibly TRBD2 (6 bases). V lost 5 bases, J lost 4 bases, and 11 bases lay in between. This CDR3 spans 14 amino acids. Germline CDR1 is MNHNS and CDR2 is SASEGT. CDR3 sequence: CASSIATSTGELFF. The CDR3 DNA reads TGTGCCAGCAGTATAGCGACTAGCACCGGGGAGCTGTTTTTT.

The rearrangement joins TRBV2 to TRBJ2-3; 14 bases agree with TRBD2. The length of the CDR3 is 17 residues. Germline V gene lookup returns CDR1 SNHLY and CDR2 FYNNEI. V dropped 4 bases and J dropped 2; count of bases not matched to a gene: 5. This CDR3 reads CASSGTSGRTLTDTQYF. CDR3 nucleotide sequence: TGTGCCAGCAGTGGGACTAGCGGGAGGACTCTCACAGATACGCAGTATTTT.

The rearrangement links TRBV6-1 to TRBJ2-7, with 8 bases identical to TRBD2. The CDR3 loop spans 14 amino acids. V dropped 7 bases and J dropped 2; count of bases not matched to a gene: 7. CDR1 and CDR2 from the germline V gene are MNHNS and SASEGT. The chain's CDR3 is CASNLAGTPYEQYF. The CDR3 DNA reads as TGTGCCAGCAATTTAGCGGGAACCCCCTACGAGCAGTACTTC.

This chain uses TRBV19 with TRBJ2-4; TRBD1 matches at 10 bases. The CDR3 has 16 residues. V was clipped by 2 bases and J by 11 bases; unmatched bases: 12. Germline CDR1 reads LNHDA; CDR2 reads SQIVND (reference sequence). The CDR3 loop is CASSIRVTGGPGVQYF. The DNA for the CDR3 is TGTGCCAGTAGTATAAGGGTGACAGGGGGCCCTGGGGTTCAGTACTTC. Based on the CDR3 plus reference TRBV19 and TRBJ2-4, the full variable domain is DGGITQSPKYLFRKEGQNVTLSCEQNLNHDAMYWYRQDPGQGLRLIYYSQIVNDFQKGDIAEGYSVSREKKESFPLTVTSAQKNPTAFYLCASSIRVTGGPGVQYFGAGTRLSVL.

This chain joins TRBV28 and TRBJ2-7, with 10 bases matching TRBD1. The CDR3 is made up of 14 amino acids. J gave up 4 bases and V 7 bases, and 7 bases lay outside the gene matches. Germline V gene lookup returns CDR1 MDHEN and CDR2 SYDVKM. The CDR3 loop is CASTPGQGFYEQYF. In DNA form, the CDR3 reads TGTGCCAGCACCCCGGGACAGGGGTTTTACGAGCAGTACTTC.

Notes on this clone: One junction end does not reproduce the germline sequence, and a read error may be involved. The chain is built from TRBV7-2 and TRBJ2-2; possibly TRBD1 or TRBD2 for D (5 bases each). CDR3 length: 13 amino acids. CDR1 SGHTA and CDR2 FQGNSA come from the germline V gene. CDR3 DNA: TGTGCCAGCAGCTTAGCAGGGACCGGGGAGCTGTTCTTT. Protein sequence: CASSLAGTGELFF.

This chain uses TRBV7-9 with TRBJ1-3; 7 positions match TRBD1. The trim removed 5 bases at V and 0 bases at J, leaving 4 bases unmatched. Germline CDR1 is SEHNR and CDR2 is FQNEAQ (reference sequence). The CDR3 is 15 residues long. CDR3 coding DNA: TGTGCCAGCAGCCCGGGGACAGACTCTGGAAACACCATATATTTT. It is translated as CASSPGTDSGNTIYF.

This CDR3 reads CASSPVQGGETQYF. As DNA, the CDR3 is TGCGCCAGCAGCCCCGTCCAGGGAGGGGAGACCCAGTACTTC. J is TRBJ2-5 and V is TRBV5-1, with 7 bases identical to TRBD2. V trimming: 4 bases; J trimming: 5 bases; junction bases outside the gene matches: 8. The CDR3 is 14 residues long. CDR1 SGHRS and CDR2 YFSETQ come from the germline V gene.

The CDR3, as DNA: TGTGCCAGCAGCCCACAGGGGGCGCCGGCTAGCGGGATGTATACGCAGTATTTT. This gives the protein CASSPQGAPASGMYTQYF. The chain uses TRBV11-3 and TRBJ2-3; tentatively, D is TRBD1 or TRBD2 (9 bases each). The CDR3 length is 18 residues. Germline V gives CDR1 SGHNT, CDR2 YENEEA. Between the trimmed V and J ends, which lost 5 bases and 7 bases, there was a span of 28 bases.

The chain has TRBV6-5 and TRBJ1-1, with 9 positions matching TRBD1. The V gene end was trimmed by 6 bases and the J gene end by 4 bases; junction bases not matched to a gene: 3. The CDR3 is 13 amino acids. Germline V lookup: CDR1 MNHEY, CDR2 SVGAGI. CDR3 bases: TGTGCCAGCAGGCCACAGGGGGCCACTGAAGCTTTCTTT. Translation: CASRPQGATEAFF.

The CDR3 spells CASSFGWTGFVGEQFF. The CDR3 bases are TGTGCCAGCAGTTTCGGGTGGACAGGGTTTGTGGGTGAGCAGTTCTTC. This chain joins TRBV28 and TRBJ2-1; 8 nucleotides line up with TRBD1. The junction had 13 bases not matched to a gene; V was cut back by 3 bases and J by 9 bases. CDR1 and CDR2 (germline): MDHEN, SYDVKM. The length of the CDR3 is 16 residues.

The rearrangement links TRBV7-8 to TRBJ2-7; 8 bases are a match to TRBD1. Losses at the gene ends were 3 bases for V and 4 bases for J; bases not matched to a gene: 5. CDR1 and CDR2 from the germline V gene are SGHVS and FQNEAQ. This CDR3 spans 14 amino acids. For the CDR3, the DNA is TGTGCCAGCAGCTTCGGACAGGGAAGGTACGAGCAGTACTTC. Its translation is CASSFGQGRYEQYF.

This clone has only a few counts. V gene TRBV9 combines with J gene TRBJ2-2; D is perhaps TRBD1 (5 bases). CDR3 length equals 14 residues. V was trimmed by 0 bases and J by 5 bases, leaving 8 bases between them. Germline CDR1 SGDLS, CDR2 YYNGEE. The CDR3 DNA is TGTGCCAGCAGCGTAGCTACAGGAACCGGGGAGCTGTTTTTT. Translated: CASSVATGTGELFF.

Concerning this clone itself: With only one base between it and a far larger clone, this is likely a read error. Other DNA sequences in the same sample also yield this CDR3. The rearrangement joins TRBV18 to TRBJ1-5; D may be TRBD1 (5 bases). Looked up from germline, CDR1 is KGHSH and CDR2 is LQKENI. This CDR3 is built from 14 residues. In nucleotides, the CDR3 is TGTGCCAGCTCGCCACCGGGGGGGAATCAGCCCCAGCATTTT. This sequence encodes CASSPPGGNQPQHF.

The rearrangement links TRBV7-2 to TRBJ2-7; tentatively, D is TRBD1 (6 bases). Germline lookup yields CDR1 SGHTA and CDR2 FQGNSA. V shed 5 bases and J shed 7 bases, with 12 bases lying between them. The CDR3 is made up of 12 amino acids. CDR3 DNA sequence: TGTGCCAGCAGCCCCACAGGGTTTGAGCAGTACTTC. Translating gives CASSPTGFEQYF. Complete variable domain (other parts from reference TRBV7-2 and TRBJ2-7): GAGVSQSPSNKVTEKGKDVELRCDPISGHTALYWYRQSLGQGLEFLIYFQGNSAPDKSGLPSDRFSAERTGGSVSTLTIQRTQQEDSAVYLCASSPTGFEQYFGPGTRLTVT.

The rearrangement uses TRBV5-1 and TRBJ1-3, with unresolved D. This CDR3 contains 16 residues. V was clipped by 0 bases and J by 0 bases, with 10 bases between them. In germline, CDR1 is SGHRS, CDR2 YFSETQ. CDR3 DNA: TGCGCCAGCAGCTTGGCCGGGCAGCTCTCTGGAAACACCATATATTTT. Its protein is CASSLAGQLSGNTIYF.

Concerning this clone: An end of the junction does not agree with germline; a read error may underlie this. The chain joins TRBV4-3 to TRBJ1-1; D not resolved. The CDR3 has 19 residues. Germline lookup yields CDR1 LGHNA and CDR2 YSLEER. The CDR3 loop reads CAGSQDNSAGLTGGTEAFF. The CDR3 DNA reads as TGCGCCGGCAGCCAAGATAATTCGGCAGGCCTCACGGGAGGTACTGAAGCTTTCTTT.

The chain has TRBV7-2 and TRBJ1-3; 9 nucleotides align to TRBD1. V was clipped by 5 bases and J by 5 bases; unmatched bases: 7. In germline, CDR1 is SGHTA, CDR2 FQGNSA. The CDR3 spans 15 residues. CDR3 sequence: CASSTGTGLRNTIYF. The CDR3 DNA follows: TGTGCCAGCAGCACCGGGACAGGGCTGAGAAACACCATATATTTT.

The rearrangement links TRBV5-5 to TRBJ1-2; D possibly corresponds to TRBD1 (5 bases). Germline CDR1 is SGHKS and CDR2 is YYEKEE (reference sequence). The CDR3 spans 15 residues. V lost 4 bases and J 4 bases, leaving 17 bases between the germline ends. The CDR3 protein is CASSPPGRQGYGYTF. CDR3 coding DNA: TGTGCCAGCAGCCCCCCTGGGAGGCAGGGCTATGGCTACACCTTC.

On this clone: A far larger clone is only one base removed, so a read error is likely. This rearrangement joins TRBV30 to TRBJ2-3, with D tentatively TRBD2 (5 bases). The CDR3 is made up of 12 amino acids. V was trimmed by 4 bases and J by 5 bases, leaving 10 bases between them. From germline, CDR1 is GTSNPN and CDR2 SVGIG (reference sequence). The CDR3 is CAWTTGIDTQYF. The CDR3 DNA follows: TGTGCCTGGACGACCGGGATAGATACGCAGTATTTT.

The chain has TRBV9 and TRBJ1-2; maybe TRBD1 (5 bases). V lost 0 bases, J lost 2 bases, and 11 bases lay in between. Germline values: CDR1 SGDLS, CDR2 YYNGEE. The CDR3 is made up of 15 amino acids. CDR3 coding DNA: TGTGCCAGCAGCGTAGATCAGGGAGGGAACTATGGCTACACCTTC. It yields the protein CASSVDQGGNYGYTF.

Comments on this clone: A far larger clone is one nucleotide away, so this likely arose from a read error. The rearrangement joins TRBV7-9 to TRBJ2-7; no clear D gene. Trimming shortened V by 5 bases and J by 5 bases, and 13 bases separated the two germline ends. This CDR3 has 13 residues. CDR1 and CDR2 from the germline V gene are SEHNR and FQNEAQ (reference sequence). CDR3 in amino acids: CASSPRVGHEQYF. The CDR3 coding sequence is TGTGCCAGCAGCCCCCGGGTGGGTCACGAGCAGTACTTC.

With respect to this clone: It differs at one base from a far larger clone, so likely a read error. At the DNA level, this CDR3 is encoded by other sequences in the same sample as well. This sequence joins TRBV2 and TRBJ1-1; D not resolved. Looked up from germline, CDR1 is SNHLY and CDR2 is FYNNEI. The germline V and J ends were trimmed by 2 bases and 1 base, with 5 bases remaining between them. The CDR3 runs 13 residues. The CDR3 is CASSELPNTEAFF. The CDR3 DNA follows: TGTGCCAGCAGTGAACTGCCGAACACTGAAGCTTTCTTT.

This clone has more than one count but fewer than ten. The chain has TRBV18 and TRBJ2-2; 12 bases are a match to TRBD2. In germline, CDR1 is KGHSH, CDR2 LQKENI. J gave up 1 base and V 2 bases, and 2 bases lay outside the gene matches. The CDR3 spans 17 residues. CDR3 DNA: TGTGCCAGCTCACCAAGGACTAGCGGGATGAACACCGGGGAGCTGTTTTTT. Protein: CASSPRTSGMNTGELFF.

The chain carries TRBV7-8 and TRBJ2-7; D is possibly TRBD2 (6 bases). The CDR3 runs 17 residues. The ends were cut back, 2 bases at V and 4 bases at J, with 21 bases in the middle. Germline lookup yields CDR1 SGHVS and CDR2 FQNEAQ. The CDR3 coding sequence is TGTGCCAGCAGCTTAAGGGTCATGGCGGGGTTGAGGTACGAGCAGTACTTC. It specifies CASSLRVMAGLRYEQYF.

This clone was seen once. Other DNA sequences in the same sample also yield this CDR3. The chain links TRBV5-1 to TRBJ2-7, with 10 positions matching TRBD2. The V and J ends lost 0 bases and 2 bases, in that order; junction bases with no gene match: 2. CDR1 is SGHRS, CDR2 YFSETQ, per germline. The CDR3 is 15 amino acids. CDR3 in DNA: TGCGCCAGCAGCTTGGGGCTAGCGGGGGCCTACGAGCAGTACTTC. Translated, it gives CASSLGLAGAYEQYF.

The chain employs TRBV5-8 and TRBJ1-2; D ambiguous. Germline V gene lookup returns CDR1 SGHTS and CDR2 YDEGEE. Trimming removed 1 base at V and 6 bases at J, with 13 bases between. This CDR3 spans 14 amino acids. In nucleotides, the CDR3 is TGTGCCAGCAGCTTGTACGGGCGTAAGGATGGCTACACCTTC. It translates to CASSLYGRKDGYTF.

The chain combines TRBV28 with TRBJ2-5; no firm D call. The germline V gene has CDR1 MDHEN and CDR2 SYDVKM. The V end was cut by 5 bases, the J end by 1 base, with 8 bases between. The CDR3 sequence is 13 residues long. The CDR3 DNA reads as TGTGCCAGCAGTCCTCGGTTCCAAGAGACCCAGTACTTC. Translated: CASSPRFQETQYF.

This chain links TRBV28 with TRBJ2-1, with 8 bases aligning to TRBD2. Germline V CDR1 and CDR2: MDHEN, SYDVKM. This CDR3 comprises 16 residues. The ends lost 3 bases at V and 3 bases at J; junction bases unmatched: 7. Here the CDR3 reads CASSFGREGLYNEQFF. As DNA, the CDR3 is TGTGCCAGCAGTTTTGGTCGGGAGGGCCTCTACAATGAGCAGTTCTTC.

This chain connects TRBV6-6 to TRBJ2-1; 9 bases line up with TRBD2. V lost 7 bases, J lost 4 bases, and 11 bases stayed unmatched. The CDR3 runs to 16 residues. Germline values: CDR1 MNHNY, CDR2 SVGAGI (reference sequence). CDR3: CASTPPLAGLYNEQFF. DNA of the CDR3: TGTGCCAGCACACCCCCGCTAGCGGGATTATACAATGAGCAGTTCTTC.